The following is a T cell receptor beta chain sequence with its context. The CDR3 covers 15 residues. Germline CDR1 and CDR2: SGHNT and YENEEA. Trimming took 5 bases from V and 3 from J; bases not matched to a gene: 7. The data stem from a study of blood T cell repertoires in COVID-19. Study as a whole: Sites in the United States, Italy and Spain provided acute and convalescent COVID-19 samples.

Using immunoSEQ multiplex PCR, the repertoire was profiled, and TCRdb retains in-frame clones only, with some absent. Of under 300,000 clones in the sample, around 86% were seen once. The sequence was obtained from a man aged 45-60 years with acute or convalescent COVID-19. Sequencing was done on a sample of peripheral blood. The chain is built from TRBV11-3 and TRBJ1-1; the match to TRBD1 covers 9 bases. The CDR3 is CASSHQTGGYTEAFF. CDR3 coding DNA: TGTGCCAGCAGCCATCAGACAGGGGGGTACACTGAAGCTTTCTTT.